The sequence of this T cell receptor beta chain was determined in a study of lymphopenia after photon versus proton radiotherapy. The germline CDR1 and CDR2 sequences are SGHTA and FQGNSA. With V trimmed by 7 bases and J by 4 bases, 7 bases remained unmatched. The length of the CDR3 is 15 residues. Using immunoSEQ multiplex PCR, the repertoire was profiled, and TCRdb retains in-frame clones only, with some absent. The data contain tens of thousands of clones, 90% of them singletons. The input for sequencing was peripheral blood, taken from a patient treated with photon-based radiotherapy. The receptor's source is a woman aged 45-65 years with cholangiocarcinoma. The gene calls are TRBV7-2 and TRBJ2-2, with TRBD1 matching over 9 bases. The CDR3 spells CASNKQGAATGELFF. The CDR3 nucleotides are TGTGCCAGCAACAAACAGGGGGCCGCCACCGGGGAGCTGTTTTTT.